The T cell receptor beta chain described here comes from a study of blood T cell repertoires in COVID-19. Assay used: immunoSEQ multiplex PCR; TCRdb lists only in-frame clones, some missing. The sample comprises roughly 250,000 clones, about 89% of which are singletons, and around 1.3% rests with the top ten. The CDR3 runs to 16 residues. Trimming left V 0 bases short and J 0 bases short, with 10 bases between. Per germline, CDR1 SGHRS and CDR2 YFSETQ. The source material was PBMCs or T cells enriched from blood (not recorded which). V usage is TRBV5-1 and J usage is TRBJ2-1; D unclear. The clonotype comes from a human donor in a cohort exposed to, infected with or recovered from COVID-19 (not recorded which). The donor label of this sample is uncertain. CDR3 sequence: CASSLDPFSSYNEQFF. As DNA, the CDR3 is TGCGCCAGCAGCTTGGACCCCTTTAGCTCCTACAATGAGCAGTTCTTC. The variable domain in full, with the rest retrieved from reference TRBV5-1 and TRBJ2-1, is KAGVTQTPRYLIKTRGQQVTLSCSPISGHRSVSWYQQTPGQGLQFLFEYFSETQRNKGNFPGRFSGRQFSNSRSEMNVSTLELGDSALYLCASSLDPFSSYNEQFFGPGTRLTVL.